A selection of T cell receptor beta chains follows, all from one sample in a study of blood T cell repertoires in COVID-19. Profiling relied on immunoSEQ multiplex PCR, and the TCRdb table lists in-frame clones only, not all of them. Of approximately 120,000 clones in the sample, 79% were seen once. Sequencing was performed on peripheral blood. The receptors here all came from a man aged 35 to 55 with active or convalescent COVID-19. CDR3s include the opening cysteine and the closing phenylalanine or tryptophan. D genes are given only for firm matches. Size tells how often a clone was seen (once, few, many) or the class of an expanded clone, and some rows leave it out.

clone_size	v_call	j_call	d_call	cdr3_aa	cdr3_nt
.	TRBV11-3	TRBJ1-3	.	CASSLGSGDSGNTIYF	TGTGCCAGCAGCTTGGGGTCCGGGGACTCTGGAAACACCATATATTTT
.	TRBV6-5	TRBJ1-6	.	CATTEGDSPLHF	TGTGCCACCACAGAGGGAGATTCACCCCTCCACTTT
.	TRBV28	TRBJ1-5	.	CASHFLGGGGAGQPQHF	TGTGCCAGCCACTTCCTGGGCGGGGGGGGCGCGGGACAGCCCCAGCATTTT
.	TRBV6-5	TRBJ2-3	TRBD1	CASSTGQGASDTQYF	TGTGCCAGCAGTACGGGACAGGGGGCATCAGATACGCAGTATTTT
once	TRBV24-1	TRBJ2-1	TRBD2	CATSDHPTLAGGPREQFF	TGTGCCACCAGTGACCACCCGACCCTAGCGGGAGGGCCGCGTGAGCAGTTCTTC
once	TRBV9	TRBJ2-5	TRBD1	CASSAYTGGQETQYF	TGTGCCAGCAGCGCCTATACAGGGGGCCAAGAGACCCAGTACTTC
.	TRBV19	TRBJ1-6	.	CASSARQKTNSPLHF	TGTGCCAGTAGTGCCCGACAGAAAACCAATTCACCCCTCCACTTT
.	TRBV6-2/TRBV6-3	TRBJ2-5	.	CASSYSLAEQETQYF	TGTGCCAGCAGTTACTCGTTGGCAGAACAAGAGACCCAGTACTTC
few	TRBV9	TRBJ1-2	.	CASSMEGANYGYTF	TGTGCCAGCAGTATGGAGGGTGCTAACTATGGCTACACCTTC
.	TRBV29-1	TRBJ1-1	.	CSVTGRGVGTEAFF	TGCAGCGTGACCGGTCGGGGGGTGGGGACTGAAGCTTTCTTT
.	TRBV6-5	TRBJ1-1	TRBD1	CASRRQGGTEAFF	TGTGCCAGCAGACGACAGGGTGGAACTGAAGCTTTCTTT
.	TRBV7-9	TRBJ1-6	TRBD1	CASSSWTGSQSPLHF	TGTGCCAGCAGCTCTTGGACAGGGAGTCAATCACCCCTCCACTTT
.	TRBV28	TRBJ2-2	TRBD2	CASRLAGGGGELFF	TGTGCCAGCAGGCTAGCGGGGGGAGGCGGGGAGCTGTTTTTT
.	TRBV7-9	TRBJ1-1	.	CASSFGGVDTEAFF	TGTGCCAGCAGCTTCGGGGGAGTGGACACTGAAGCTTTCTTT
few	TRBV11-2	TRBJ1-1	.	CASSSMGGGTEAFF	TGTGCCAGCAGCAGCATGGGAGGGGGAACTGAAGCTTTCTTT
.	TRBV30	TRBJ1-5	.	CAWSASRGLGNQPQHF	TGTGCCTGGAGTGCCTCCAGGGGTTTAGGGAATCAGCCCCAGCATTTT
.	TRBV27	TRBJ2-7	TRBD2	CASSPGTSYYEQYF	TGTGCCAGCAGTCCCGGGACTAGCTACTACGAGCAGTACTTC
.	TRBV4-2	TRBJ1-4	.	CASSQSWETNEKLFF	TGTGCCAGCAGCCAAAGTTGGGAGACTAATGAAAAACTGTTTTTT
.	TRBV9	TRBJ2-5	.	CASSASGYQETQYF	TGTGCCAGCAGCGCCTCAGGGTACCAAGAGACCCAGTACTTC
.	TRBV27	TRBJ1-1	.	CASSFSVAGAEAFF	TGTGCCAGCAGTTTCTCAGTCGCGGGGGCTGAAGCTTTCTTT
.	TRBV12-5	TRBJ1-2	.	CASAPPGKQGYYGYTF	TGTGCTAGTGCCCCTCCTGGGAAACAGGGTTACTATGGCTACACCTTC
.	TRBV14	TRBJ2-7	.	CASREGTYEQYF	TGTGCCAGCAGGGAGGGCACCTACGAGCAGTACTTC
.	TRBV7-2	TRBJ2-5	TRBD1	CASTRQGVAETQYF	TGTGCCAGCACTCGACAGGGGGTAGCAGAGACCCAGTACTTC
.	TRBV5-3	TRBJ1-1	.	CARSLDVVRKNTEAFF	TGTGCCAGAAGCTTGGACGTGGTCAGAAAAAACACTGAAGCTTTCTTT
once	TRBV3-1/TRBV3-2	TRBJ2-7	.	CASSQDRGWEQYF	TGTGCCAGCAGCCAAGATCGGGGTTGGGAGCAGTACTTC
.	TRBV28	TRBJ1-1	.	CASSLITGNTEAFF	TGTGCCAGCAGTTTGATTACAGGGAACACTGAAGCTTTCTTT
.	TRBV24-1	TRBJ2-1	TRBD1	CATAGTGGWYNEQFF	TGTGCCACAGCTGGGACAGGAGGGTGGTACAATGAGCAGTTCTTC
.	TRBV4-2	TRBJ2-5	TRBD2	CASSQDQAGLGETQYF	TGTGCCAGCAGCCAAGATCAAGCGGGGTTGGGAGAGACCCAGTACTTC
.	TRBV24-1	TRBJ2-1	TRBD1	CATSDLPGQSGNEQFF	TGTGCCACCAGTGATTTACCGGGACAGAGTGGCAATGAGCAGTTCTTC
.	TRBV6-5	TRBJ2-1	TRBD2	CASSYSEGRGEQFF	TGTGCCAGCAGTTACTCGGAGGGGAGGGGTGAGCAGTTCTTC
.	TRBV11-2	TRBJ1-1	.	CASSESTGTEAFF	TGTGCCAGCAGCGAATCGACGGGGACTGAAGCTTTCTTT
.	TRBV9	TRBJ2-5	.	CASSVLGAQETQYF	TGTGCCAGCAGCGTACTTGGGGCGCAAGAGACCCAGTACTTC
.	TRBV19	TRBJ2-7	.	CASSRGQQYEQYF	TGTGCCAGTAGTAGAGGACAGCAGTACGAGCAGTACTTC
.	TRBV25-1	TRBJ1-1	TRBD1	CASSLQGAATEAFF	TGTGCCAGCAGCCTACAGGGGGCGGCCACTGAAGCTTTCTTT
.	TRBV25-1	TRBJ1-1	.	CASSEGSRRAFF	TGTGCCAGCAGTGAAGGAAGCAGGAGGGCTTTCTTT
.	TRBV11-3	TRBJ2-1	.	CASSLTRSYNEQFF	TGTGCCAGCAGCTTAACACGATCCTACAATGAGCAGTTCTTC
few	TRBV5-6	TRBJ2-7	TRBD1	CASSPLTGGHEQYF	TGTGCCAGCAGCCCCCTAACAGGGGGCCACGAGCAGTACTTC